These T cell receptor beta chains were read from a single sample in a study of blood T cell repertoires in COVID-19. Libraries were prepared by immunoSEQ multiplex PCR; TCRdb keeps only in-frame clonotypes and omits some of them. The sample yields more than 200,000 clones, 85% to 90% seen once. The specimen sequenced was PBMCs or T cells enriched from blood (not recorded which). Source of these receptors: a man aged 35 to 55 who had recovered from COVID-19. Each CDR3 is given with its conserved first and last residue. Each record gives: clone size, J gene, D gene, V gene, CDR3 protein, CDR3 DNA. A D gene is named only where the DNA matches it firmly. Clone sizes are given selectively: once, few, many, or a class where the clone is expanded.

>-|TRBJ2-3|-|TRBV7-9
CASSFQGDTQYF
TGTGCCAGCAGCTTCCAGGGCGATACGCAGTATTTT
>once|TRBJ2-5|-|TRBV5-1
CASSSGQIQETQYF
TGCGCCAGCAGCAGCGGACAGATCCAAGAGACCCAGTACTTC
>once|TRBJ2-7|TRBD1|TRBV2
CASSELGQGNEQYF
TGTGCCAGCAGTGAATTGGGACAGGGGAACGAGCAGTACTTC
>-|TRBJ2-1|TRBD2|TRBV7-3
CASSPRGAGGRNEQFF
TGTGCCAGCAGCCCTCGGGGAGCGGGGGGGCGTAATGAGCAGTTCTTC
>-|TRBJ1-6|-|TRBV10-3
CAISPGLDNSPLHF
TGTGCCATCAGTCCAGGGTTGGATAATTCACCCCTCCACTTT
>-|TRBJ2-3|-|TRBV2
CASNQGPTDTQYF
TGTGCCAGCAACCAGGGGCCCACAGATACGCAGTATTTT
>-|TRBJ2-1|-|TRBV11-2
CASSLSLDNEQFF
TGTGCCAGCAGCTTATCGCTAGACAATGAGCAGTTCTTC
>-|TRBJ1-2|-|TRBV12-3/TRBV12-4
CASSSNRVGYTF
TGTGCCAGCAGTTCGAACAGGGTTGGCTACACCTTC
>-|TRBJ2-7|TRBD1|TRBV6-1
CASGQTTGTEQYF
TGTGCCAGCGGACAGACGACAGGGACCGAGCAGTACTTC
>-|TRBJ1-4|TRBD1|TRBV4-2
CASSHLGDRGREKLFF
TGTGCCAGCAGTCACCTGGGGGACAGGGGTAGAGAAAAACTGTTTTTT
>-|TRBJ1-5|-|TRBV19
CASRRGGGINQPQHF
TGTGCCAGTAGGAGGGGGGGCGGGATCAATCAGCCCCAGCATTTT
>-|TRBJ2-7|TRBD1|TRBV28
CASRGPGQGAGSYYEQYF
TGTGCCAGCAGGGGGCCGGGACAGGGGGCAGGTAGCTACTACGAGCAGTACTTC